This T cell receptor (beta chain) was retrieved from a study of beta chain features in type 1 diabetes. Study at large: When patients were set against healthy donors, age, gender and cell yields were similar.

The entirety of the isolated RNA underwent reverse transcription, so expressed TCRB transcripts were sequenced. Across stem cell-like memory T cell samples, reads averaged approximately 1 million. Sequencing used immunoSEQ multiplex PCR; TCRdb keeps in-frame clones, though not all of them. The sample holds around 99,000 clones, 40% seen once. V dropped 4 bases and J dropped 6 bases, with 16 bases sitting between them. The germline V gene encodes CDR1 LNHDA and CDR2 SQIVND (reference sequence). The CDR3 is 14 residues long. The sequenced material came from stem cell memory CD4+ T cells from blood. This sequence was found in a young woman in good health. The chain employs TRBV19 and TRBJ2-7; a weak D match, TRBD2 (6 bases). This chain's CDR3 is CASSTGRGAREQYF. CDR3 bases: TGTGCCAGTAGTACGGGGCGCGGGGCCCGCGAGCAGTACTTC.